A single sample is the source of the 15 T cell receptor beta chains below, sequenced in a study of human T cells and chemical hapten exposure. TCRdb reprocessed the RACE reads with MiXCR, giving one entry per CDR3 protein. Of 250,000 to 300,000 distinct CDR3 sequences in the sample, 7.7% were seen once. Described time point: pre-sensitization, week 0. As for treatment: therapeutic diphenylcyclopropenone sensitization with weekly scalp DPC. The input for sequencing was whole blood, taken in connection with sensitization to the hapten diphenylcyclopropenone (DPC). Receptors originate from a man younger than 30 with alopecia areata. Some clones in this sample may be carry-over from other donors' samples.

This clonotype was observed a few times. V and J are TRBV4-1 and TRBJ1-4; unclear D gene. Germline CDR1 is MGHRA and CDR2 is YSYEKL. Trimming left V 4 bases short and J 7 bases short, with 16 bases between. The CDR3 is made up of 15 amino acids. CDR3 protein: CASSPLGLLFEKLFF. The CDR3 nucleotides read TGCGCCAGCAGCCCCTTGGGGTTACTATTTGAAAAACTGTTTTTT.

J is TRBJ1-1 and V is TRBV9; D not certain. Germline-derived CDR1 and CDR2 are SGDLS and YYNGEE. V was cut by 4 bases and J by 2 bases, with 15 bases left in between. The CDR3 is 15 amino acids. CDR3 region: CASSPRTGLNTEAFF. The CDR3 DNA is TGTGCCAGCAGCCCAAGGACGGGTTTAAACACTGAAGCTTTCTTT.

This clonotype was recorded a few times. The CDR3: CASTLPDPGEQYF. The CDR3 nucleotides are TGTGCCAGCACCCTGCCGGACCCTGGCGAGCAGTACTTC. The chain joins TRBV2 to TRBJ2-7; D is unclear. V lost 7 bases, J lost 6 bases, and 16 bases lay in between. CDR1 and CDR2 (germline): SNHLY, FYNNEI. The CDR3 sequence is 13 residues long.

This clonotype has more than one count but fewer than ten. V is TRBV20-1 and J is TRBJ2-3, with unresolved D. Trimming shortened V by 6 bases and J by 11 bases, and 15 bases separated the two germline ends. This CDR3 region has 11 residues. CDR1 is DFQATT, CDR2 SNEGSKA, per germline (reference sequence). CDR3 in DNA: TGCAGTGCGCCGGACGTCGGAAAGCAGTATTTT. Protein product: CSAPDVGKQYF.

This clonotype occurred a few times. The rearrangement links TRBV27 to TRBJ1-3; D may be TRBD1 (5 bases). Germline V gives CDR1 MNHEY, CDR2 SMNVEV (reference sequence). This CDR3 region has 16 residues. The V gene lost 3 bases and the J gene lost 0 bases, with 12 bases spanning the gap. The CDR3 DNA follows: TGTGCCAGCAGTTTGACAGCCCCGGTCTCTGGAAACACCATATATTTT. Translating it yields CASSLTAPVSGNTIYF.

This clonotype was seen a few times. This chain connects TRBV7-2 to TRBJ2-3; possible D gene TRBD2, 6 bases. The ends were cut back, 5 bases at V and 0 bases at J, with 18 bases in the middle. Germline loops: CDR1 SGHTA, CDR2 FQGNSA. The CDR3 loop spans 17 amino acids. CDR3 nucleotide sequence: TGTGCCAGCAGCCGGGACTCCATCCCCACTAGCACAGATACGCAGTATTTT. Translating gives CASSRDSIPTSTDTQYF.

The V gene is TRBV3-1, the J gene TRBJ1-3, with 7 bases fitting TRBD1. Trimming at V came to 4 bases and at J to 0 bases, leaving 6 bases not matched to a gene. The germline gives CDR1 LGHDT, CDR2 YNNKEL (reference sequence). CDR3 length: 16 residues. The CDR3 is CASSRRDSLSGNTIYF. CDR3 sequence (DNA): TGTGCCAGCAGCCGGCGGGACAGTCTCTCTGGAAACACCATATATTTT.

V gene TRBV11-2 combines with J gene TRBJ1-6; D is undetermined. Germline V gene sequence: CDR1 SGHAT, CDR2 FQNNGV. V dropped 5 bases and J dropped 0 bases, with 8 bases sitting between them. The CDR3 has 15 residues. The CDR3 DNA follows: TGTGCCAGCAGCCTCAGAAACTCCTATAATTCACCCCTCCACTTT. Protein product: CASSLRNSYNSPLHF.

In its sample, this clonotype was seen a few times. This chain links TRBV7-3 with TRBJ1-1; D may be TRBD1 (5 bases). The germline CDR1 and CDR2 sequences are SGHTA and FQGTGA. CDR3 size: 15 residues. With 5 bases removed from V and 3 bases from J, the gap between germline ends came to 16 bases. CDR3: CASSPLGHEDTEAFF. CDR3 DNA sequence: TGTGCCAGCAGCCCCCTCGGACACGAGGACACTGAAGCTTTCTTT.

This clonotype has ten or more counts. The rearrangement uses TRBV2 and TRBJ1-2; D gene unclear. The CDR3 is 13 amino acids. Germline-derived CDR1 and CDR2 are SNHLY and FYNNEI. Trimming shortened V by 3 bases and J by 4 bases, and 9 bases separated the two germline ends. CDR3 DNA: TGTGCCAGCAGTGAGTCCCCCTTCTATGGCTACACCTTC. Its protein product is CASSESPFYGYTF.

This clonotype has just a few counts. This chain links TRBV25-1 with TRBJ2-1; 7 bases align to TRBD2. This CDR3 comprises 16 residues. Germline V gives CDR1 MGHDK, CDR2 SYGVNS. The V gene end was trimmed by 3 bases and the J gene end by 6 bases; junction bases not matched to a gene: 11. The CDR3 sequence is CASSERERGFPNEQFF. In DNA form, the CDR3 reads TGTGCCAGCAGTGAGAGAGAGCGGGGATTCCCCAATGAGCAGTTCTTC.

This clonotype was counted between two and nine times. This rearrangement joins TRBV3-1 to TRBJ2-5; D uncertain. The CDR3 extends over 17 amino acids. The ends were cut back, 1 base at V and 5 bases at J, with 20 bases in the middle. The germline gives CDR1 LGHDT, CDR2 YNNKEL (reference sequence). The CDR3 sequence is CASSQGEANKAWETQYF. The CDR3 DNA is TGTGCCAGCAGCCAAGGAGAAGCGAATAAGGCTTGGGAGACCCAGTACTTC.

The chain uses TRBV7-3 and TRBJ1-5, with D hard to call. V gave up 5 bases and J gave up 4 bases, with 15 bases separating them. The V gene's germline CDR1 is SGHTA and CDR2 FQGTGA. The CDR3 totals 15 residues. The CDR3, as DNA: TGTGCCAGCAGCCCTTGGCCGTCTGGGAATCAGCCCCAGCATTTT. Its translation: CASSPWPSGNQPQHF.

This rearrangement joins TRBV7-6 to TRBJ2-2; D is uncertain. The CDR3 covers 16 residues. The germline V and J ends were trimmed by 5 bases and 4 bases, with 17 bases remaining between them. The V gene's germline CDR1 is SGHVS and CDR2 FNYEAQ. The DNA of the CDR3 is TGTGCCAGCAGCCCCCGAACCACAGTCGGCACCGGGGAGCTGTTTTTT. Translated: CASSPRTTVGTGELFF.

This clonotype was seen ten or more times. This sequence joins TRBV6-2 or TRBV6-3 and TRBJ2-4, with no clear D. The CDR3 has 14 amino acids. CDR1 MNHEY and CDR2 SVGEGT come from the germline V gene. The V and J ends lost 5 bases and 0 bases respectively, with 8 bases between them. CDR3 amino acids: CASSESVAKNIQYF. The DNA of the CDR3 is TGTGCCAGCAGTGAGAGTGTAGCCAAAAACATTCAGTACTTC.